A single sample gave rise to the 4 T cell receptor beta chains below, sequenced in a study of follicular helper T cells after annual influenza vaccination. Time point here: 2014-2015 season, pre-vaccination. Profiled with immunoSEQ multiplex PCR; TCRdb holds only in-frame clones, not every one. The sample has 10,000 to 15,000 clones, around 78% seen once; the top ten hold roughly 0.45%. The source material was CXCR5- memory CD4+ T cells sorted from blood, sampled on the day of influenza vaccination. These receptors came from an adult who received the influenza vaccine.

The genes are TRBV5-4 and TRBJ2-5; tentative D call: TRBD2 (6 bases). This CDR3 is built from 13 residues. V was shortened by 4 bases and J by 7 bases, with 14 bases between the two germline ends. Germline V gene sequence: CDR1 SGHNT, CDR2 YYREEE (reference sequence). The CDR3 is CASSRDWAGTQYF. CDR3 sequence (DNA): TGTGCCAGCAGCCGGGACTGGGCGGGGACCCAGTACTTC.

The DNA for the CDR3 is TGCGCCAGCAGTCCCTCGGCAGGGGGCGCGGGTACCGGGGAGCTGTTTTTT. Translation: CASSPSAGGAGTGELFF. The V call is TRBV5-1, the J call TRBJ2-2, with 8 nucleotides matching TRBD1. Germline lookup yields CDR1 SGHRS and CDR2 YFSETQ. Trimming took 5 bases from V and 5 from J; bases not matched to a gene: 14. There are 17 residues in the CDR3.

The chain carries TRBV19 and TRBJ1-1; no clear D. Trimming took off 6 bases at V and 1 base at J, with 9 bases between the two ends. The CDR3 loop spans 13 amino acids. Germline V gene lookup returns CDR1 LNHDA and CDR2 SQIVND (reference sequence). The CDR3 DNA is TGTGCCAGTAGGGACTCACCGAACACTGAAGCTTTCTTT. The encoded protein is CASRDSPNTEAFF.

J is TRBJ2-5 and V is TRBV5-4; 13 nucleotides line up with TRBD2. The CDR3 contains 15 residues. J was trimmed by 5 bases and V by 5 bases; bases with no gene match: 6. CDR1 is SGHNT and CDR2 is YYREEE in the germline V gene (reference sequence). Written as DNA, the CDR3 is TGTGCCAGCAGTCAGACTAGCGGGGGGAGGGAGACCCAGTACTTC. As protein: CASSQTSGGRETQYF.